The 12 T cell receptor beta chains listed next were all sequenced from one sample in a study of neurological immune-mediated disorders (dated by TCRdb to 2018 to 2020). The protocol used for the library was 5' RACE. Sequenced using an Illumina HiSeq 2500. TCRdb passed the public sequencing reads through fastp at Q25 and MiXCR, retaining productive beta sequences. Duplicate CDR3 protein sequences are folded into a single record with the most common DNA and genes. Recorded for this sample are roughly 50,000 distinct CDR3 sequences; 10% to 15% of them occurred a single time. Approximately 12% of the sample belongs to the ten largest clones. The sequencing sample was made of PBMCs. Receptor source: a woman aged 60-75 years with HTLV-1-associated myelopathy (HAM/TSP).

This clonotype came up many times. CDR3 protein: CSVEGGGKSTDTQYF. CDR3 bases: TGCAGCGTTGAAGGAGGAGGGAAGAGCACAGATACGCAGTATTTT. This chain connects TRBV29-1 to TRBJ2-3, with D possibly being TRBD2 (6 bases). The CDR3 extends over 15 amino acids. Trimming removed 1 base at V and 0 bases at J, with 11 bases between. CDR1 is SQVTM, CDR2 ANQGSEA, per germline.

Many counts were recorded for this clonotype. V and J are TRBV12-3 or TRBV12-4 and TRBJ2-7; a weak D match, TRBD2 (6 bases). The CDR3 has 15 residues. The ends were cut back, 4 bases at V and 0 bases at J, with 13 bases in the middle. For the CDR3, the DNA is TGTGCCAGCAGTTCCGGGGGAAGGAGCTCCTACGAGCAGTACTTC. Its translation: CASSSGGRSSYEQYF.

This clonotype was counted at least ten times. The genes are TRBV20-1 and TRBJ1-3; no definite D call. CDR1 and CDR2 from the germline V gene are DFQATT and SNEGSKA (reference sequence). Trimming shortened V by 4 bases and J by 2 bases, and 12 bases separated the two germline ends. The length of the CDR3 is 14 residues. Here the CDR3 DNA reads TGCAGTGCTACTCCGTACATTGCTGGAAACACCATATATTTT. It is translated as CSATPYIAGNTIYF.

This clonotype was seen many times. V gene TRBV5-1 combines with J gene TRBJ1-1, with D unresolved. CDR3 length: 14 residues. Germline V gene data show CDR1 as SGHRS and CDR2 as YFSETQ. The ends were cut back, 4 bases at V and 3 bases at J, with 13 bases in the middle. The CDR3, as DNA: TGCGCCAGCAGCCCGGGCCTGAAGGACACTGAAGCTTTCTTT. Its protein product is CASSPGLKDTEAFF.

In its sample, this clonotype was seen many times. The chain joins TRBV5-1 to TRBJ2-1; D is unclear. Germline V gene sequence: CDR1 SGHRS, CDR2 YFSETQ. CDR3 size: 12 residues. The germline V and J ends were trimmed by 0 bases and 9 bases, with 7 bases remaining between them. The CDR3 DNA is TGCGCCAGCAGCTTGGTGTCGGGTGAGCAGTTCTTC. Translated, it gives CASSLVSGEQFF.

In its sample, this clonotype was seen a few times. V is TRBV5-1 and J is TRBJ2-6; D is undetermined. With 4 bases removed from V and 4 bases from J, the gap between germline ends came to 9 bases. The CDR3 contains 14 residues. Germline CDR1 reads SGHRS; CDR2 reads YFSETQ. The CDR3 nucleotides read TGCGCCAGCAGCCGAGATTCCGGGGCCAACGTCCTGACTTTC. Residues: CASSRDSGANVLTF.

The V call is TRBV20-1, the J call TRBJ2-3, with 14 bases fitting TRBD2. The CDR3 has 15 amino acids. V lost 5 bases to trimming and J lost 4 bases; unmatched junction nucleotides: 5. CDR1 DFQATT and CDR2 SNEGSKA come from the germline V gene (reference sequence). The CDR3 spells CSALRLAGGPDTQYF. CDR3 sequence (DNA): TGCAGTGCTCTTCGACTAGCGGGAGGGCCAGATACGCAGTATTTT.

At least ten counts were recorded for this clonotype. The rearrangement joins TRBV11-2 to TRBJ2-5; 8 bases are a match to TRBD2. After removal of 1 base from V and 5 bases from J, the junction contained 9 bases not matched to a gene. The CDR3 consists of 16 residues. Per the germline V gene, CDR1 is SGHAT and CDR2 is FQNNGV. CDR3 bases: TGTGCCAGCAGCTTAGCTACGGGACTAGGGGCTGAGACCCAGTACTTC. As protein: CASSLATGLGAETQYF. Using reference TRBV11-2 and TRBJ2-5 for the parts outside the CDR3, the full variable domain is EAGVAQSPRYKIIEKRQSVAFWCNPISGHATLYWYQQILGQGPKLLIQFQNNGVVDDSQLPKDRFSAERLKGVDSTLKIQPAKLEDSAVYLCASSLATGLGAETQYFGPGTRLLVL.

This clonotype occurred a few times. V usage is TRBV14 and J usage is TRBJ1-1, with a possible D match to TRBD1 (5 bases). Between the trimmed V and J ends, which lost 1 base and 3 bases, there was a span of 6 bases. The CDR3 sequence is 13 residues long. Germline CDR1 SGHDN, CDR2 FVKESK. This CDR3 reads CASSQGQHTEAFF. CDR3 bases: TGTGCCAGCAGCCAAGGACAGCACACTGAAGCTTTCTTT.

Ten or more counts support this clonotype. The gene calls are TRBV29-1 and TRBJ1-4; D is ambiguous. From germline, CDR1 is SQVTM and CDR2 ANQGSEA. V was shortened by 5 bases and J by 3 bases, with 13 bases between the two germline ends. This CDR3 spans 14 amino acids. CDR3 sequence (DNA): TGCAGCGTTTCTGAGAGGGTGGCTAATGAAAAACTGTTTTTT. Translated: CSVSERVANEKLFF.

This rearrangement joins TRBV5-5 to TRBJ2-2; D unresolved. There are 12 residues in the CDR3. Germline loops: CDR1 SGHKS, CDR2 YYEKEE (reference sequence). Trimming stripped 3 bases from V and 7 bases from J, with 7 bases between. CDR3: CASSWDRGELFF. The CDR3 bases are TGTGCCAGCAGCTGGGATCGCGGGGAGCTGTTTTTT.

This clonotype showed up many times. DNA for the CDR3: TGTGCCAGCAGCTTACCGGGGCCCGCCGCGAGCGAGCAGTACTTC. Encoded protein: CASSLPGPAASEQYF. The J gene is TRBJ2-7, the V gene TRBV12-3 or TRBV12-4; D could derive from TRBD1 or TRBD2 (5 bases each). V was cut by 6 bases and J by 6 bases, with 21 bases left in between. This CDR3 is 15 amino acids long.